The entry that follows covers one T cell receptor beta chain sequence. What this receptor recognizes is not known. The input lacks base qualities; no much larger clone sits a single base away. The record originates from a study of shared T cell receptors in the human thymus (dated by TCRdb to about 2021). About the study as a whole: The study examined how the human thymus generates shared, self-reactive T-cell receptor alpha chains.

The CDR3 holds 15 amino acids from the cysteine to the phenylalanine. Left in the record is the CDR3 DNA by itself, 45 bases read in frame from the first base. For this chain, trimming is 2 bases at the V end and 8 bases at the J end, and the number of junction bases without a gene match is 9. CDR1 and CDR2 are read off the germline V gene as MNHEY and SVGAGI. The method was the immunoSEQ multiplex PCR assay. The table comes from immuneACCESS by way of TCRdb, which keeps in-frame sequences with V and J called. Part of the clones is missing from these tables; in studies checked, under half for an unresolved V gene and the rest for unknown reasons. The sample yields under 450,000 clones; 95% were counted once. Together, the top ten hold roughly 0.021% of the sample.

The source of this sequence is a human donor. The V and J genes are TRBV6-5 and TRBJ1-1; 9 bases in the junction line up with TRBD1. The specimen sequenced was thymocytes. This receptor carries the CDR3 CASSYPGQGLSEAFF. The nucleotides are TGTGCCAGCAGTTACCCGGGACAGGGTTTGTCGGAAGCTTTCTTT.